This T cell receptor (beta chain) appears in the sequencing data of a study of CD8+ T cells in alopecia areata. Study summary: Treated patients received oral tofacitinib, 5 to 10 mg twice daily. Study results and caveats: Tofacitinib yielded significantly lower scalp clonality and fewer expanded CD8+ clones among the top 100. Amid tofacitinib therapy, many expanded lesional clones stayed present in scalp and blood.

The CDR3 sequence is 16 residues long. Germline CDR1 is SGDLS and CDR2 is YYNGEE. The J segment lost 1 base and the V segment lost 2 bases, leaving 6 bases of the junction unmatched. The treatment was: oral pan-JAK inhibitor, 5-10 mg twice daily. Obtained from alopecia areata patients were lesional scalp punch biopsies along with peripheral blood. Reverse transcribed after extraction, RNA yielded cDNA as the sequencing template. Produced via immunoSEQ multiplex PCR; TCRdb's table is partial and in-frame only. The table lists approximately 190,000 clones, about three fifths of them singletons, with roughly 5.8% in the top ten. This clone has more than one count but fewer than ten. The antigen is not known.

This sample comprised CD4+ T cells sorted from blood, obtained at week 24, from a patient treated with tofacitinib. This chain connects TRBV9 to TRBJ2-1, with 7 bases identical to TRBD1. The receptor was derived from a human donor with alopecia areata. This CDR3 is CASSVNRGWSYNEQFF. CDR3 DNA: TGTGCCAGCAGCGTTAACAGGGGTTGGTCCTACAATGAGCAGTTCTTC.